What follows are 22 T cell receptor beta chains derived from one specimen sequenced in a study of blood T cells in healthy people across ages (dated by TCRdb to between 2015 and 2016). The receptor library was made with 5' RACE. The sequencer was an Illumina HiSeq 2500. A second PCR of about 6 to 12 cycles was performed with a sample-barcoded 5' primer and a J-beta primer mix. TCRdb reprocessed the public reads (quality trimming at Q25 with fastp, clone calling with MiXCR) and kept in-frame beta chains. Entries are consolidated by CDR3 protein sequence, retaining the most common genes and DNA. Recorded for this sample are 1.5 million to 2 million distinct CDR3 sequences; around 48% of them occurred a single time. Approximately 2% of the sample belongs to the ten largest clones. Sequencing was done on a sample of blood. These receptors all stem from a woman aged 40 to 49 in good health.

A single count supports this clonotype. The DNA for the CDR3 is TGTGCCAGCAGCGCCAGACTAGCGGGGTGGAATGAGCAGTTCTTC. Translation gives CASSARLAGWNEQFF. The V gene is TRBV9, the J gene TRBJ2-1; 11 bases map to TRBD2. Germline CDR1 is SGDLS and CDR2 is YYNGEE. The J segment lost 7 bases and the V segment lost 3 bases, leaving 6 bases of the junction unmatched. The CDR3 is made up of 15 amino acids.

The chain links TRBV6-5 to TRBJ2-1; 8 bases align to TRBD2. There are 14 residues in the CDR3. V lost 5 bases and J lost 5; bases outside the gene matches: 5. The germline V gene encodes CDR1 MNHEY and CDR2 SVGAGI. CDR3 sequence (DNA): TGTGCCAGCAGTCTCGGGGGGGAGAACAATGAGCAGTTCTTC. Amino acid sequence: CASSLGGENNEQFF.

The chain joins TRBV28 to TRBJ1-6; a weak D match, TRBD1 (5 bases). This CDR3 spans 12 amino acids. CDR1 MDHEN and CDR2 SYDVKM come from the germline V gene. The ends were cut back, 8 bases at V and 9 bases at J, with 11 bases in the middle. CDR3 bases: TGTGCCAGCCGAATGACAGCTTCACCCCTCCACTTT. Its protein product is CASRMTASPLHF.

The rearrangement joins TRBV4-2 to TRBJ2-1; 10 nucleotides line up with TRBD2. Germline loops: CDR1 LGHNA, CDR2 YNFKEQ. Trimming at V came to 6 bases and at J to 9 bases, leaving 8 bases not matched to a gene. CDR3 length equals 14 residues. The DNA of the CDR3 is TGTGCCAGCAGAGAAGCGGGGGGGCGGGGTGAGCAGTTCTTC. It is translated as CASREAGGRGEQFF.

This clonotype was observed a few times. The V gene is TRBV29-1, the J gene TRBJ2-3, with TRBD2 matching over 7 bases. Trimming at V came to 4 bases and at J to 7 bases, leaving 8 bases not matched to a gene. This CDR3 has 13 residues. Per the germline V gene, CDR1 is SQVTM and CDR2 is ANQGSEA. The chain's CDR3 is CSVALAAGNTQYF. The CDR3, as DNA: TGCAGCGTTGCGCTAGCGGCGGGTAATACGCAGTATTTT.

The V gene is TRBV10-2, the J gene TRBJ2-5, with D possibly being TRBD2 (5 bases). The CDR3 runs 12 residues. Trimming cost V 10 bases and J 0 bases, with 9 bases left between them. Looked up from germline, CDR1 is WSHSY and CDR2 is SAAADI. The CDR3 region is CATTRYQETQYF. CDR3 in DNA: TGCGCCACCACTAGGTACCAAGAGACCCAGTACTTC.

The V and J genes are TRBV27 and TRBJ2-5; D not certain. The CDR3 runs to 15 residues. Trimming took off 0 bases at V and 2 bases at J, with 10 bases between the two ends. The V gene's germline CDR1 is MNHEY and CDR2 SMNVEV (reference sequence). This CDR3 reads CASSLSVAEQETQYF. The CDR3 DNA reads as TGTGCCAGCAGTTTATCCGTGGCGGAACAAGAGACCCAGTACTTC.

Concerning this clonotype: A junction end diverges from the germline sequence, so it may reflect a read error. The CDR3 nucleotides read TGTTCCAGCAGCTTTGTCACTGGGGCCAACGTCCTGACTTTC. Protein: CSSSFVTGANVLTF. V and J are TRBV7-9 and TRBJ2-6; no clear D. CDR1 is SEHNR and CDR2 is FQNEAQ in the germline V gene (reference sequence). CDR3 length: 14 amino acids.

This clonotype was observed a few times. V and J are TRBV12-3 or TRBV12-4 and TRBJ2-3, with 8 bases fitting TRBD2. This CDR3 has 16 residues. V lost 7 bases and J lost 5; bases outside the gene matches: 14. The CDR3 spells CASTGGLPGGRDTQYF. Written as DNA, the CDR3 is TGTGCCAGCACCGGGGGGTTACCGGGGGGGCGAGATACGCAGTATTTT.

The chain has TRBV12-3 or TRBV12-4 and TRBJ2-7, with D perhaps matching TRBD2 (6 bases). This CDR3 contains 15 residues. V lost 6 bases, J lost 2 bases, and 17 bases lay in between. The CDR3 coding sequence is TGTGCCAGCAGCCCCTCGGGGGACCTAACCTACGAGCAGTACTTC. Encoded protein: CASSPSGDLTYEQYF.

The CDR3 nucleotides are TGTGCCAGCAGCGACTCGGGCGGGTTGGGTGGCTACACCTTC. The encoded protein is CASSDSGGLGGYTF. The rearrangement uses TRBV4-2 and TRBJ1-2; D remains ambiguous. This CDR3 comprises 14 residues. Trimming removed 5 bases at V and 7 bases at J, with 17 bases between. From germline, CDR1 is LGHNA and CDR2 YNFKEQ.

This clonotype came up many times. J is TRBJ2-6 and V is TRBV18; D gene ambiguous. Between the trimmed V and J ends, which lost 8 bases and 0 bases, there was a span of 8 bases. From germline, CDR1 is KGHSH and CDR2 LQKENI. The CDR3 covers 14 residues. The CDR3, as DNA: TGTGCCAGCAGCCCCGACTCTGGGGCCAACGTCCTGACTTTC. Its protein product is CASSPDSGANVLTF.

About this clonotype: One end of the junction fails to match germline, which may point to a read error. The chain links TRBV4-1 to TRBJ2-5, with TRBD1 as a possible D gene (7 bases). Germline V gene data show CDR1 as MGHRA and CDR2 as YSYEKL. The CDR3 contains 15 residues. CDR3 region: CASSRGPGGGETQYF. The CDR3 nucleotides are TGTGCCAGCAGCCGCGGTCCAGGGGGAGGAGAGACCCAGTACTTC.

A few counts support this clonotype. V and J are TRBV6-5 and TRBJ2-5, with 8 bases matching TRBD1. The CDR3 totals 15 residues. From germline, CDR1 is MNHEY and CDR2 SVGAGI. With 6 bases clipped from V and 3 bases from J, the junction kept 9 bases outside the gene matches. The CDR3 loop is CASRWTGQEKETQYF. CDR3 DNA: TGTGCCAGCAGATGGACGGGACAGGAAAAAGAGACCCAGTACTTC.

The gene calls are TRBV6-1 and TRBJ1-1, with D possibly being TRBD1 (5 bases). Trimming cost V 7 bases and J 4 bases, with 16 bases left between them. The CDR3 covers 14 residues. Germline CDR1 is MNHNS and CDR2 is SASEGT. CDR3 in DNA: TGTGCCAGCATTGACGGGGGAGCCTCCACTGAAGCTTTCTTT. As protein: CASIDGGASTEAFF.

This chain links TRBV27 with TRBJ1-2; D is ambiguous. Between the trimmed V and J ends, which lost 2 bases and 0 bases, there was a span of 10 bases. Germline-derived CDR1 and CDR2 are MNHEY and SMNVEV (reference sequence). The CDR3 consists of 15 residues. In nucleotides, the CDR3 is TGTGCCAGCAGTTTAAGGGCATTCCCTAACTATGGCTACACCTTC. This codes for CASSLRAFPNYGYTF.

The table lists this clonotype with a few counts. The chain combines TRBV14 with TRBJ1-1; the D is unclear. The V and J ends lost 1 base and 4 bases respectively, with 7 bases between them. This CDR3 comprises 13 residues. Germline V lookup: CDR1 SGHDN, CDR2 FVKESK. CDR3 DNA: TGTGCCAGCAGCCAAGGGACCCTCACTGAAGCTTTCTTT. It translates to CASSQGTLTEAFF.

The rearrangement links TRBV20-1 to TRBJ1-1; D might be TRBD1 (5 bases). Germline lookup yields CDR1 DFQATT and CDR2 SNEGSKA (reference sequence). V lost 3 bases and J lost 1, with 18 bases in between. The length of the CDR3 is 16 residues. The CDR3 DNA sequence: TGCAGTGCTAGGCCTCCCGGGGCGGATTGGAACACTGAAGCTTTCTTT. Its protein product is CSARPPGADWNTEAFF.

This rearrangement joins TRBV5-1 to TRBJ2-5; TRBD2 matches 7 bases. Germline CDR1 and CDR2: SGHRS and YFSETQ. The CDR3 has 16 amino acids. V was pared by 4 bases and J by 3 bases, with 12 bases of the junction left unmatched. DNA of the CDR3: TGCGCCAGCAGCCCCGGCCGATTTGCGGGAGAAGAGACCCAGTACTTC. Protein product: CASSPGRFAGEETQYF.

The chain carries TRBV18 and TRBJ2-7; D remains ambiguous. The DNA matches TRBJ2-5 better at its end, which makes the J call doubtful. Germline-derived CDR1 and CDR2 are KGHSH and LQKENI. The CDR3 consists of 13 residues. The CDR3 region is CASSPQPRETQYF. CDR3 bases: TGTGCCAGCTCACCCCAACCTCGGGAGACCCAGTACTTC.

The chain is built from TRBV23-1 and TRBJ2-4, with TRBD2 as a possible D gene (6 bases). TRBV23-1 qualifies as an ORF whose function is uncertain. The ends were cut back, 0 bases at V and 0 bases at J, with 12 bases in the middle. This CDR3 comprises 17 residues. CDR3 loop: CASSQSRGTLAKNIQYF. CDR3 DNA sequence: TGCGCCAGCAGTCAATCACGCGGGACCCTAGCCAAAAACATTCAGTACTTC.

This clonotype has only a few counts. The CDR3 loop reads CASSYAGGGNQPQHF. CDR3 coding DNA: TGTGCCAGCAGTTACGCAGGGGGCGGGAATCAGCCCCAGCATTTT. V usage is TRBV6-6 and J usage is TRBJ1-5; TRBD1 aligns across 8 bases. Germline V gene sequence: CDR1 MNHNY, CDR2 SVGAGI (reference sequence). This CDR3 contains 15 residues. The J segment lost 4 bases and the V segment lost 2 bases, leaving 4 bases of the junction unmatched.